This T cell receptor beta chain comes out of a study of cytomegalovirus exposure and HLA in healthy donors. Study results and caveats: Follow-up analysis found HLA locus-dependent TCR association rates, highest for DRB1 and lowest for HLA-C. In a later analysis, at a false discovery rate of 0.05, over 15,000 TCR beta sequences were associated with HLA alleles. Diagnosis of cytomegalovirus status made by the classifier reportedly showed high specificity and sensitivity.

CDR3 length: 17 amino acids. From germline, CDR1 is LNHDA and CDR2 SQIVND (reference sequence). V shed 3 bases and J shed 2 bases, with 17 bases lying between them. Primers for the PCR totalled 60 Vbeta and 13 Jbeta. Sequencing used immunoSEQ multiplex PCR; TCRdb keeps in-frame clones, though not all of them. Found here are 180,000 or so clones, 65% to 75% of them singletons; the top ten hold less than 2.5%. The donors (healthy individuals) were bone marrow donors. A remark on this clone: Its antigen is undetermined.

Sequencing used PBMCs. The rearrangement links TRBV19 to TRBJ1-5, with D perhaps matching TRBD1 (5 bases). The sequence derives from a human donor in good health. CDR3 region: CASSMGQGGYGNQPQHF. DNA for the CDR3: TGTGCCAGTAGTATGGGGCAGGGTGGGTATGGCAATCAGCCCCAGCATTTT.